Presented here are 27 T cell receptor beta chains from one specimen sequenced in a study of OX40 agonist ivuxolimab in advanced cancers. Clones were sequenced by immunoSEQ multiplex PCR, and TCRdb holds only the in-frame ones, with some missing. The profile shows about 94,000 clones, about 88% of them singletons. Sequences were derived from CD4+ or CD8+ T cells sorted from blood, sampled in a trial of the OX40 agonist ivuxolimab. Source of these receptors: an adult with an advanced solid tumor such as melanoma, head and neck, liver or kidney cancer.

This clone was seen a few times. The chain employs TRBV27 and TRBJ2-3, with 9 bases aligning to TRBD1. The J segment lost 5 bases and the V segment lost 4 bases, leaving 10 bases of the junction unmatched. Germline loops: CDR1 MNHEY, CDR2 SMNVEV (reference sequence). The CDR3 spans 16 residues. This CDR3 is CASSSLQGAKGDTQYF. The CDR3 DNA reads TGTGCCAGCAGTTCATTACAGGGGGCTAAAGGAGATACGCAGTATTTT.

This chain connects TRBV5-1 to TRBJ1-5; D might be TRBD1 (6 bases). Trimming took off 4 bases at V and 4 bases at J, with 15 bases between the two ends. This CDR3 comprises 15 residues. Per germline, CDR1 SGHRS and CDR2 YFSETQ. The CDR3 here is CASSLQGGRNQPQHF. CDR3 coding DNA: TGCGCCAGCAGCCTACAGGGAGGCAGGAATCAGCCCCAGCATTTT.

V and J are TRBV5-1 and TRBJ2-2; TRBD1 is a possible D gene (6 bases). The V gene's germline CDR1 is SGHRS and CDR2 YFSETQ. The CDR3 is 16 residues long. V lost 0 bases and J 5 bases, leaving 14 bases between the germline ends. CDR3 sequence (DNA): TGCGCCAGCAGCTTGGAGGCAGGGGAACGTACCGGGGAGCTGTTTTTT. Its protein is CASSLEAGERTGELFF.

CDR3 in amino acids: CASTPPARDRDTEAFF. DNA of the CDR3: TGTGCCAGCACCCCCCCCGCGCGGGACAGGGACACTGAAGCTTTCTTT. This chain links TRBV7-9 with TRBJ1-1, with 9 bases that match TRBD1. CDR3 size: 16 residues. CDR1 is SEHNR and CDR2 is FQNEAQ in the germline V gene (reference sequence). V dropped 7 bases and J dropped 3; count of bases not matched to a gene: 12. Full variable domain (missing parts from reference TRBV7-9 and TRBJ1-1): DTGVSQNPRHKITKRGQNVTFRCDPISEHNRLYWYRQTLGQGPEFLTYFQNEAQLEKSRLLSDRFSAERPKGSFSTLEIQRTEQGDSAMYLCASTPPARDRDTEAFFGQGTRLTVV.

The V and J genes are TRBV5-1 and TRBJ2-1; 12 bases are a match to TRBD1. V lost 4 bases to trimming and J lost 8 bases; unmatched junction nucleotides: 10. Germline values: CDR1 SGHRS, CDR2 YFSETQ. This CDR3 region has 16 residues. Here the CDR3 reads CASSKSRDRGRDEQFF. The CDR3 DNA reads TGCGCCAGCAGCAAAAGCCGGGACAGGGGGCGTGATGAGCAGTTCTTC.

This sequence joins TRBV28 and TRBJ1-1; D gene uncertain. Germline V CDR1 and CDR2: MDHEN, SYDVKM. The CDR3 sequence is 11 residues long. Trimming cost V 6 bases and J 8 bases, with 10 bases left between them. The CDR3 loop reads CASSFDVEAFF. The CDR3 nucleotides are TGTGCCAGCAGCTTCGACGTAGAAGCTTTCTTT.

In its sample, this clone was seen once. V usage is TRBV6-5 and J usage is TRBJ2-3, with TRBD1 matching over 7 bases. The junction had 3 bases not matched to a gene; V was cut back by 2 bases and J by 4 bases. This CDR3 is 14 amino acids long. Germline V gene data show CDR1 as MNHEY and CDR2 as SVGAGI. CDR3: CASSYLTGADTQYF. CDR3 sequence (DNA): TGTGCCAGCAGTTACCTAACAGGGGCAGATACGCAGTATTTT.

The rearrangement links TRBV6-1 to TRBJ2-2; 8 bases agree with TRBD1. The CDR3 has 14 residues. V lost 6 bases to trimming and J lost 6 bases; unmatched junction nucleotides: 6. From germline, CDR1 is MNHNS and CDR2 SASEGT. CDR3 in amino acids: CASRKTGAAGELFF. CDR3 in DNA: TGTGCCAGCAGGAAGACAGGGGCGGCCGGGGAGCTGTTTTTT.

This chain links TRBV27 with TRBJ1-1; 7 bases align to TRBD1. Germline CDR1 and CDR2: MNHEY and SMNVEV (reference sequence). The V segment lost 2 bases and the J segment 4 bases; nucleotides outside the gene matches: 4. The CDR3 is 14 amino acids. CDR3 DNA sequence: TGTGCCAGCAGTTTAAGGGGGCGAGGCACTGAAGCTTTCTTT. Amino acids: CASSLRGRGTEAFF.

This clone was observed once. The chain employs TRBV18 and TRBJ1-2; TRBD1 matches at 7 bases. V lost 3 bases and J lost 9; bases outside the gene matches: 10. Germline CDR1 KGHSH, CDR2 LQKENI. The length of the CDR3 is 14 residues. DNA for the CDR3: TGTGCCAGCTCACCTCAGATGGACAGGTCCAGCTACACCTTC. Its translation is CASSPQMDRSSYTF.

The rearrangement links TRBV5-1 to TRBJ1-2; D unclear. This CDR3 is 15 amino acids long. V was trimmed by 4 bases and J by 8 bases, leaving 21 bases between them. Germline CDR1 reads SGHRS; CDR2 reads YFSETQ. CDR3 nucleotides: TGCGCCAGCAGCCCGGAGGGTTCAACAGTACCCGGCTACACCTTC. This sequence encodes CASSPEGSTVPGYTF.

This clone was detected once. The chain couples TRBV10-1 to TRBJ1-2; D gene uncertain. Trimming removed 2 bases at V and 4 bases at J, with 11 bases between. This CDR3 spans 14 amino acids. CDR1 is WNHNN, CDR2 SYGVQD, per germline (reference sequence). CDR3 nucleotide sequence: TGCGCCAGCAGTGAGGGTGAGGGAGCCTATGGCTACACCTTC. Translated: CASSEGEGAYGYTF.

V gene TRBV28 combines with J gene TRBJ1-5; D perhaps matches TRBD1 (5 bases). Looked up from germline, CDR1 is MDHEN and CDR2 is SYDVKM. V lost 5 bases and J 2 bases, leaving 13 bases between the germline ends. CDR3 size: 15 residues. The CDR3 DNA reads as TGTGCCAGCAGTCCCCCCGGGGGGGGCAATCAGCCCCAGCATTTT. It codes for CASSPPGGGNQPQHF. The full variable domain, completed using reference TRBV28 and TRBJ1-5, is DVKVTQSSRYLVKRTGEKVFLECVQDMDHENMFWYRQDPGLGLRLIYFSYDVKMKEKGDIPEGYSVSREKKERFSLILESASTNQTSMYLCASSPPGGGNQPQHFGDGTRLSIL.

V and J are TRBV7-9 and TRBJ1-4; D not resolved. V was trimmed by 0 bases and J by 2 bases, leaving 4 bases between them. The CDR3 covers 14 residues. CDR1 and CDR2 (germline): SEHNR, FQNEAQ (reference sequence). The CDR3 sequence: CASSLAGTNEKLFF. In nucleotides, the CDR3 is TGTGCCAGCAGCTTAGCAGGCACTAATGAAAAACTGTTTTTT.

The chain joins TRBV6-5 to TRBJ2-7, with D perhaps assigned TRBD1 or TRBD2 (6 bases each). With 0 bases removed from V and 9 bases from J, the gap between germline ends came to 18 bases. The CDR3 length is 15 residues. Germline V gene lookup returns CDR1 MNHEY and CDR2 SVGAGI. The CDR3 DNA follows: TGTGCCAGCAGTTACTCGAATGGGGGGCTCCCGGCGCAGTACTTC. Its protein product is CASSYSNGGLPAQYF.

The rearrangement uses TRBV7-9 and TRBJ2-5, with a possible D match to TRBD2 (7 bases). The CDR3 spans 14 residues. Germline-derived CDR1 and CDR2 are SEHNR and FQNEAQ (reference sequence). V was cut by 3 bases and J by 4 bases, with 12 bases left in between. The chain's CDR3 is CASSFGGLGETQYF. DNA of the CDR3: TGTGCCAGCAGCTTCGGGGGGCTAGGAGAGACCCAGTACTTC.

The V call is TRBV5-5, the J call TRBJ2-3; 8 nucleotides align to TRBD1. This CDR3 has 14 residues. The germline V gene has CDR1 SGHKS and CDR2 YYEKEE (reference sequence). V lost 4 bases and J lost 5; bases outside the gene matches: 6. CDR3 DNA sequence: TGTGCCAGCAGCCTTCGGACAGGGCGAGATACGCAGTATTTT. Translation: CASSLRTGRDTQYF.

This clone has a handful of counts. V usage is TRBV27 and J usage is TRBJ1-1; D gene uncertain. Germline loops: CDR1 MNHEY, CDR2 SMNVEV (reference sequence). Between the trimmed V and J ends, which lost 10 bases and 4 bases, there was a span of 7 bases. The CDR3 extends over 10 amino acids. The CDR3 DNA follows: TGTGCCACCCCATTCACTGAAGCTTTCTTT. It translates to CATPFTEAFF.

The chain uses TRBV6-5 and TRBJ1-2, with 7 positions matching TRBD1. After removal of 5 bases from V and 2 bases from J, the junction contained 8 bases not matched to a gene. Germline V gene lookup returns CDR1 MNHEY and CDR2 SVGAGI. CDR3 length: 15 amino acids. The CDR3 DNA is TGTGCCAGCAGTATTGCAGGGGGGCCAAACTATGGCTACACCTTC. It yields the protein CASSIAGGPNYGYTF.

This chain joins TRBV6-1 and TRBJ2-3; 13 bases map to TRBD2. Germline loops: CDR1 MNHNS, CDR2 SASEGT. The CDR3 length is 15 residues. Trimming at V came to 6 bases and at J to 1 base, leaving 1 base not matched to a gene. In nucleotides, the CDR3 is TGTGCCAGCAGCGGACTAGCGGGAGGCACAGATACGCAGTATTTT. This codes for CASSGLAGGTDTQYF.

This clone was counted a single time. This chain connects TRBV5-1 to TRBJ1-2, with D maybe TRBD1 (6 bases). The CDR3 covers 15 residues. Per germline, CDR1 SGHRS and CDR2 YFSETQ. Trimming cost V 4 bases and J 0 bases, with 13 bases left between them. CDR3 coding DNA: TGCGCCAGCAGCCATGGGACAAACCCTAACTATGGCTACACCTTC. This gives the protein CASSHGTNPNYGYTF.

V is TRBV6-1 and J is TRBJ2-3; D is ambiguous. From germline, CDR1 is MNHNS and CDR2 SASEGT. V was shortened by 7 bases and J by 3 bases, with 5 bases between the two germline ends. The CDR3 has 11 amino acids. The CDR3 nucleotides read TGTGCCAGCACACGGACAGATACGCAGTATTTT. Amino acid sequence: CASTRTDTQYF.

V usage is TRBV5-5 and J usage is TRBJ2-3; D is perhaps TRBD2 (5 bases). CDR1 is SGHKS, CDR2 YYEKEE, per germline (reference sequence). Trimming shortened V by 0 bases and J by 0 bases, and 8 bases separated the two germline ends. The CDR3 runs 15 residues. Here the CDR3 reads CASSLVPGSTDTQYF. As DNA, the CDR3 is TGTGCCAGCAGCTTGGTTCCGGGGAGCACAGATACGCAGTATTTT.

This chain links TRBV7-9 with TRBJ1-1, with 8 bases aligning to TRBD1. Germline V gene sequence: CDR1 SEHNR, CDR2 FQNEAQ (reference sequence). The ends lost 6 bases at V and 4 bases at J; junction bases unmatched: 7. The CDR3 is 14 amino acids. The CDR3 loop is CASSPPRGPTEAFF. The CDR3 DNA reads as TGTGCCAGCAGTCCACCCAGGGGGCCCACTGAAGCTTTCTTT.

CDR3 region: CASSLVAGGSTDTQYF. As DNA, the CDR3 is TGTGCCAGCAGTCTGGTAGCGGGGGGATCCACAGATACGCAGTATTTT. The rearrangement joins TRBV2 to TRBJ2-3; 10 bases agree with TRBD2. Germline values: CDR1 SNHLY, CDR2 FYNNEI. The CDR3 has 16 amino acids. Trimming took 5 bases from V and 2 from J; bases not matched to a gene: 7.

The J gene is TRBJ2-2, the V gene TRBV7-8; 7 bases are shared with TRBD1. The CDR3 sequence is 16 residues long. The trim removed 3 bases at V and 10 bases at J, leaving 14 bases unmatched. Germline CDR1 SGHVS, CDR2 FQNEAQ. The CDR3 is CASSLLPGTATLELFF. CDR3 bases: TGTGCCAGCAGCTTGCTCCCTGGGACAGCTACTCTGGAGCTGTTTTTT.

The rearrangement links TRBV5-1 to TRBJ1-2, with 7 bases fitting TRBD1. The CDR3 is made up of 15 amino acids. The junction had 3 bases not matched to a gene; V was cut back by 1 base and J by 0 bases. Germline loops: CDR1 SGHRS, CDR2 YFSETQ. For the CDR3, the DNA is TGCGCCAGCAGCTTGACAGGGGTCCCTAACTATGGCTACACCTTC. This codes for CASSLTGVPNYGYTF.